In this sample, the clone carrying this TCR beta chain turned up a few times. The antigen is not known. The sample comes from a study of T cells after yellow fever vaccination. One entry per CDR3 protein, called by TCRdb with MiXCR from the 5' RACE reads. The sample lists 500,000 to 650,000 distinct CDR3 sequences; about 12% were seen once. Findings and limits, study-wide: Reappearance after the booster was observed for most primary-vaccination clones (about 95% CD4, just over 85% CD8).

The length of the CDR3 is 15 residues. Trimming left V 7 bases short and J 0 bases short, with 15 bases between. Germline V gene data show CDR1 as SNHLY and CDR2 as FYNNEI. The sample was PBMCs, taken on the day of the yellow fever booster vaccination. This TCR derives from a man aged 25-40 years who received the YFV17D yellow fever vaccine. The chain joins TRBV2 to TRBJ2-5; D not certain. For the CDR3, the DNA is TGTGCCAGCATTTCGGCGGAAAAGTACCAAGAGACCCAGTACTTC. This translates into CASISAEKYQETQYF.